This T cell receptor (beta chain) was obtained from a study of Graves' ophthalmopathy and Graves' hyperthyroidism. General study points: Among thyroid clonotypes expanded above 0.001 frequency, most also appeared in blood.

A diagnosis was made from clinical symptoms together with serum thyroxine, TRAb, thyroid ultrasound and orbital computed tomography. PBMCs had their origin in fresh peripheral blood (roughly 9.3 ml). This clonotype was counted a few times. Its antigen is currently unknown. TCR beta CDR3 regions were amplified from RNA transcripts. RT-PCR with HTBI primers came first, then second-round multiplex PCR. Each CDR3 protein is one row after TCRdb ran MiXCR on the multiplex PCR reads. The sample contains almost 750,000 distinct CDR3 sequences, roughly 40% of which appear only once. V was clipped by 3 bases and J by 3 bases, with 19 bases between them. The length of the CDR3 is 16 residues. The V gene's germline CDR1 is SGHDT and CDR2 YYEEEE.

The rearrangement joins TRBV5-6 to TRBJ2-7, with TRBD2 as a possible D gene (5 bases). This TCR was sampled from an adult man with Graves' ophthalmopathy. The sequencing sample was made of peripheral blood. The CDR3 reads CASSSYGLSSVYEQYF. The CDR3 DNA reads as TGTGCCAGCAGCTCGTACGGACTCTCGTCGGTCTACGAGCAGTACTTC.